This TCR beta chain was retrieved from a study of chemoradiotherapy in HPV16-positive cancers. Background on the study: Functional T-cell assays on a couple of HPV16-positive patients' cells defined candidate HPV-specific clones and common TCR motifs.

The germline V gene has CDR1 SGHDT and CDR2 YYEEEE. With V trimmed by 6 bases and J by 5 bases, 13 bases remained unmatched. The CDR3 contains 17 residues. This clone appeared a single time. Antigen specificity is unknown. Over chemoradiotherapy, repertoires were sampled more than once. The data were produced by immunoSEQ multiplex PCR, yet TCRdb's version contains in-frame clones alone and is incomplete. The profile shows tens of thousands of clones, 88% of them singletons. Regarding the study as a whole: For HPV16-positive patients, expanding HPV-responsive T cells associated with longer recurrence-free survival. Non-HPV-specific T cells did not expand in tumors during treatment, whereas candidate HPV-specific clones and E7-related motifs did.

Sequencing was performed on blood, taken from a patient who underwent chemoradiotherapy. The J gene is TRBJ2-2, the V gene TRBV5-6; 10 bases agree with TRBD2. The sequence came from a human donor with HPV-associated anogenital cancer. CDR3: CASITSGVAFNTGELFF. Here the CDR3 DNA reads TGTGCCAGCATAACTAGCGGGGTCGCCTTTAATACCGGGGAGCTGTTTTTT. The entire variable domain, with the rest obtained from reference TRBV5-6 and TRBJ2-2, is as follows: DAGVTQSPTHLIKTRGQQVTLRCSPKSGHDTVSWYQQALGQGPQFIFQYYEEEERQRGNFPDRFSGHQFPNYSSELNVNALLLGDSALYLCASITSGVAFNTGELFFGEGSRLTVL.